This is a list of T cell receptor beta chains from one sample in a study of shared clonotypes between healthy human individuals. Produced via immunoSEQ multiplex PCR; TCRdb's table is partial and in-frame only. This table has 750,000 to 1,000,000 clones, roughly 92% appearing once. The sample was naive CD8+ T cells sorted from blood. The receptors come from a man aged 25-40 years in good health. The CDR3 runs from the conserved cysteine through the conserved F or W. The D gene is left open where the match is weak. Expanded clones are given a class, and other clones once, few, many or no size at all.

cdr3_aa cdr3_nt d_call j_call clone_size v_call
CSVVAGAYEQYF TGCAGCGTTGTAGCGGGAGCCTACGAGCAGTACTTC TRBD2 TRBJ2-7 . TRBV29-1
CASSLYSGTLETQYF TGTGCCAGCAGCTTGTACAGCGGGACTCTAGAGACCCAGTACTTC TRBD2 TRBJ2-5 . TRBV5-4
CASSPGTGSPGELFF TGTGCCAGTAGTCCCGGGACAGGGTCCCCCGGGGAGCTGTTTTTT TRBD1 TRBJ2-2 . TRBV19
CASSESLQGLAGVEQFF TGCGCCAGCAGTGAGTCCCTGCAGGGACTAGCGGGAGTTGAGCAGTTCTTC TRBD2 TRBJ2-1 . TRBV10-1
CASSLGGSGSSYEQYF TGTGCCAGCAGCTTAGGGGGGTCCGGGAGCTCCTACGAGCAGTACTTC . TRBJ2-7 . TRBV7-8
CASSPGMGRDNEQFF TGTGCCAGCAGTCCAGGGATGGGTCGGGACAATGAGCAGTTCTTC . TRBJ2-1 . TRBV7-6
CASSSLAGLHNEQFF TGTGCCAGCAGTTCGCTAGCGGGGCTACACAATGAGCAGTTCTTC TRBD2 TRBJ2-1 . TRBV7-9
CASSSYGYQPQHF TGTGCCAGCAGCTCTTATGGGTATCAGCCCCAGCATTTT . TRBJ1-5 . TRBV7-2
CASSLAGGAREQYF TGTGCTAGCAGCTTAGCCGGTGGGGCCCGGGAGCAGTACTTC . TRBJ2-7 few TRBV7-7
CASSEITDTQYF TGCGCCAGCAGTGAGATCACAGATACGCAGTATTTT . TRBJ2-3 . TRBV10-2
CASSEAYATGGLYEQYF TGTGCCAGCAGTGAAGCGTACGCAACAGGGGGGTTATACGAGCAGTACTTC TRBD1 TRBJ2-7 once TRBV6-1
CASSVGGGTGELFF TGTGCCAGCAGCGTAGGGGGGGGAACCGGGGAGCTGTTTTTT TRBD2 TRBJ2-2 . TRBV9
CASSLTPTGWDYEQYF TGTGCCAGCAGTTTAACGCCGACAGGGTGGGACTACGAGCAGTACTTC TRBD1 TRBJ2-7 . TRBV27
CASSPHRRGGRNTEAFF TGTGCCAGCAGTCCCCATCGAAGGGGCGGTCGAAACACTGAAGCTTTCTTT . TRBJ1-1 . TRBV28
CASSSTSGNTGELFF TGTGCCAGCAGCAGTACTAGCGGGAACACCGGGGAGCTGTTTTTT TRBD2 TRBJ2-2 . TRBV7-9
CASSFNRGGSAFF TGTGCCAGCAGTTTTAACAGGGGTGGTTCTGCTTTCTTT TRBD1 TRBJ1-1 . TRBV27
CASRAGGEDTQYF TGTGCCAGTAGGGCAGGAGGGGAAGATACGCAGTATTTT . TRBJ2-3 . TRBV19
CASSQDRLAGGLETQYF TGCGCCAGCAGCCAAGATCGACTAGCGGGAGGGTTGGAGACCCAGTACTTC TRBD2 TRBJ2-5 . TRBV4-3
CASSLAGSGRGSYNEQFF TGCGCCAGCAGCTTGGCGGGTAGCGGGAGGGGGTCCTACAATGAGCAGTTCTTC TRBD2 TRBJ2-1 . TRBV5-1
CASSLVAGSYEQYF TGTGCCAGCAGCTTAGTTGCTGGGTCCTACGAGCAGTACTTC . TRBJ2-7 . TRBV11-2
CASSVEGRGSVDTQYF TGTGCCAGCAGCGTAGAGGGCAGGGGGTCTGTGGATACGCAGTATTTT TRBD1 TRBJ2-3 . TRBV9
CASSLDRDSYEQYF TGTGCCAGCAGCTTAGACCGGGACAGCTACGAGCAGTACTTC TRBD1 TRBJ2-7 . TRBV7-9
CASSPGTSGRARVTGELFF TGTGCCAGCAGCCCCGGGACTAGCGGGAGGGCCCGGGTCACCGGGGAGCTGTTTTTT TRBD2 TRBJ2-2 . TRBV7-9
CTSSQVPTSGRLYEQYF TGCACCAGCAGCCAAGTCCCAACTAGCGGGCGTCTCTACGAGCAGTACTTC . TRBJ2-7 once TRBV1
CASSVERGSKEQYF TGTGCCAGCAGCGTCGAACGGGGGTCGAAAGAGCAGTACTTC . TRBJ2-7 . TRBV9
CAISELRGLNTEAFF TGTGCCATCAGTGAGTTAAGAGGTCTCAACACTGAAGCTTTCTTT . TRBJ1-1 . TRBV10-3
CASRPTANYGYTF TGTGCCAGCAGGCCTACAGCCAACTATGGCTACACCTTC . TRBJ1-2 . TRBV7-9
CASSQDLRGNYGYTF TGCGCCAGCAGCCAAGACCTGAGGGGGAACTATGGCTACACCTTC . TRBJ1-2 once TRBV4-3
CASGPDPGLATDTQYF TGCGCCAGCGGACCCGATCCGGGACTAGCCACCGATACGCAGTATTTT TRBD2 TRBJ2-3 . TRBV10-1
CASSAGGELFF TGTGCCAGCAGCGCCGGGGGAGAACTGTTTTTT . TRBJ1-4 . TRBV7-2
CSIAASGSYNEQFF TGCAGCATCGCCGCTAGCGGCTCCTACAATGAGCAGTTCTTC TRBD2 TRBJ2-1 . TRBV29-1
CASSIGQTYNEQFF TGTGCCAGTAGTATAGGTCAAACCTACAATGAGCAGTTCTTC . TRBJ2-1 . TRBV19
CASSPSARGAYEQYF TGTGCCAGTAGTCCCTCGGCTCGGGGGGCCTACGAGCAGTACTTC TRBD2 TRBJ2-7 few TRBV19
CASSQDRPPGFGQFF TGCGCCAGCAGCCAAGACCGTCCCCCCGGGTTCGGGCAGTTCTTC . TRBJ2-1 once TRBV4-1
CASSNTLRMEETQYF TGTGCCAGCAGCAATACTCTAAGAATGGAAGAGACCCAGTACTTC . TRBJ2-5 . TRBV11-3
CASSSRDRGNQPQHF TGTGCCAGCAGTTCCCGGGACAGAGGGAATCAGCCCCAGCATTTT TRBD1 TRBJ1-5 . TRBV27
CASRPSGSSEQYF TGTGCCAGCCGCCCTAGCGGGAGCTCCGAGCAGTACTTC TRBD2 TRBJ2-7 . TRBV28
CASSFFRDTEAFF TGTGCCAGCAGCTTCTTCAGGGACACTGAAGCTTTCTTT . TRBJ1-1 once TRBV7-9